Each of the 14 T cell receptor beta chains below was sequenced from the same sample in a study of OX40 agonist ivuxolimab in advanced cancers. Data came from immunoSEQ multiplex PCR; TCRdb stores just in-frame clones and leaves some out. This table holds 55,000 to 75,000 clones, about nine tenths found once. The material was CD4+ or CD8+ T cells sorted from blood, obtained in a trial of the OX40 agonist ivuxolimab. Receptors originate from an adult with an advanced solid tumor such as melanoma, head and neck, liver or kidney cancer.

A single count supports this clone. CDR3 sequence reads: CASSREGDNSPLHF. CDR3 coding DNA: TGTGCCAGCAGTCGGGAAGGGGATAATTCACCCCTCCACTTT. The chain couples TRBV2 to TRBJ1-6; perhaps TRBD1 as D (5 bases). There are 14 residues in the CDR3. V lost 5 bases to trimming and J lost 5 bases, with 10 bases between them. Germline-derived CDR1 and CDR2 are SNHLY and FYNNEI.

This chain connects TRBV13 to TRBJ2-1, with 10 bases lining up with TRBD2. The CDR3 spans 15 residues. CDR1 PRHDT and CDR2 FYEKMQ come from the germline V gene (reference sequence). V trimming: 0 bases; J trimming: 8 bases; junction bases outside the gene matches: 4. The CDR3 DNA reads TGTGCCAGCAGCTTAGGGGCTAGCGGGAGCTATGAGCAGTTCTTC. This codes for CASSLGASGSYEQFF. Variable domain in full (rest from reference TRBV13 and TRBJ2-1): AAGVIQSPRHLIKEKRETATLKCYPIPRHDTVYWYQQGPGQDPQFLISFYEKMQSDKGSIPDRFSAQQFSDYHSELNMSSLELGDSALYFCASSLGASGSYEQFFGPGTRLTVL.

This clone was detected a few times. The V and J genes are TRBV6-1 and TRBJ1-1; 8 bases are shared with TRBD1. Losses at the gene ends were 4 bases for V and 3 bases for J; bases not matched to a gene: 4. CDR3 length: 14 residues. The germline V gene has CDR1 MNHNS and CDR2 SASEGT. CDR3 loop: CASSGTTGDTEAFF. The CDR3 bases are TGTGCCAGCAGTGGGACGACAGGGGACACTGAAGCTTTCTTT.

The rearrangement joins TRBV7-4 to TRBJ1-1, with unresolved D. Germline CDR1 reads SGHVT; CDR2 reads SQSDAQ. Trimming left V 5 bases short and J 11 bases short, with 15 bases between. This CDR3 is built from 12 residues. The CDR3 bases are TGTGCCAGCAGCGCCACACCGGGAGGCGCTTTCTTT. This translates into CASSATPGGAFF.

The CDR3 bases are TGTGCCAGCAGGGAATACCGGGACAGGGATAATTCACCCCTCCACTTT. It is translated as CASREYRDRDNSPLHF. This sequence joins TRBV2 and TRBJ1-6, with 9 nucleotides matching TRBD1. Germline CDR1 SNHLY, CDR2 FYNNEI. The V and J ends lost 6 bases and 5 bases, in that order; junction bases with no gene match: 8. The CDR3 is 16 amino acids.

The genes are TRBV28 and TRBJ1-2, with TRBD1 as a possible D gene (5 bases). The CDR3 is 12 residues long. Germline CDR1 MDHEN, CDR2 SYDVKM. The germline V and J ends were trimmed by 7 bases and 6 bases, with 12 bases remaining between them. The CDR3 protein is CASIGGGDGYTF. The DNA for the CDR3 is TGTGCCAGCATCGGAGGAGGGGATGGCTACACCTTC.

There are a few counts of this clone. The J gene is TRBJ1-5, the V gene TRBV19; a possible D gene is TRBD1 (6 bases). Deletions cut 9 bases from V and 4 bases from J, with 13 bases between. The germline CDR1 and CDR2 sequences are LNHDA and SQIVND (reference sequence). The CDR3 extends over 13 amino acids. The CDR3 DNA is TGTGCCAGCCGCGAGGGGGGGAATCAGCCCCAGCATTTT. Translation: CASREGGNQPQHF. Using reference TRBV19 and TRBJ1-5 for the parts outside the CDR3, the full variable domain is DGGITQSPKYLFRKEGQNVTLSCEQNLNHDAMYWYRQDPGQGLRLIYYSQIVNDFQKGDIAEGYSVSREKKESFPLTVTSAQKNPTAFYLCASREGGNQPQHFGDGTRLSIL.

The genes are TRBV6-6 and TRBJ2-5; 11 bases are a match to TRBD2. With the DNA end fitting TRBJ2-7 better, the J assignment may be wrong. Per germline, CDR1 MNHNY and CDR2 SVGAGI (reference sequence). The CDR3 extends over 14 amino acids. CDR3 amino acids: CASRLLAGAYEQYF. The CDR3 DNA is TGTGCCAGCAGATTACTAGCGGGAGCCTACGAGCAGTACTTC.

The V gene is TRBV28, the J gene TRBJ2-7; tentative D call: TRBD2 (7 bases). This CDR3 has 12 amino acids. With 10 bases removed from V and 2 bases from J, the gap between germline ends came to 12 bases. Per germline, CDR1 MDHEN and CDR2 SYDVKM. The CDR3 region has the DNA TGTGCCACCAGAGGGGGGGCCTACGAGCAGTACTTC. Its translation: CATRGGAYEQYF.

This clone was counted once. CDR3 in amino acids: CASSLMPGIQYF. The CDR3 DNA sequence: TGTGCCAGCAGTCTGATGCCGGGGATTCAGTACTTC. This chain links TRBV28 with TRBJ2-4; TRBD2 might be the D (5 bases). The CDR3 is 12 residues long. Germline assignment: CDR1 MDHEN and CDR2 SYDVKM. Trimming removed 5 bases at V and 10 bases at J, with 12 bases between.

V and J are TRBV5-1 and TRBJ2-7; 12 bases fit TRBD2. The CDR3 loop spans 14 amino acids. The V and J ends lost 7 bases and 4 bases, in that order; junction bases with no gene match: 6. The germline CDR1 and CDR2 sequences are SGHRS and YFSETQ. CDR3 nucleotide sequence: TGCGCCAGCTCCTGGACTAGCGGGATGTACGAGCAGTACTTC. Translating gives CASSWTSGMYEQYF.

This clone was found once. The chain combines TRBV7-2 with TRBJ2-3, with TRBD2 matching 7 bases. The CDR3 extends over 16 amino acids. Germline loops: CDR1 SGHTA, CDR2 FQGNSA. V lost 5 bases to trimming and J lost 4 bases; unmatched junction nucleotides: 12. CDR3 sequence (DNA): TGTGCCAGCAGCCCACATGGGAGCGGGGCAGCAGATACGCAGTATTTT. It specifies CASSPHGSGAADTQYF.

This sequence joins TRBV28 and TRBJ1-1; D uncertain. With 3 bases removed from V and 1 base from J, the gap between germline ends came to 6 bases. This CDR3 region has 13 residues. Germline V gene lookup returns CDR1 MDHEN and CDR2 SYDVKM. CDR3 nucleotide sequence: TGTGCCAGCAGTTTCGGGCAGAACACTGAAGCTTTCTTT. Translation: CASSFGQNTEAFF.

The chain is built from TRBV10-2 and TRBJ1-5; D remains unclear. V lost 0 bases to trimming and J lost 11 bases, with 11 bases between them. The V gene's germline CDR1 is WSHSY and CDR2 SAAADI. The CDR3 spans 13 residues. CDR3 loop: CASSESTTGSQHF. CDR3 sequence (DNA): TGCGCCAGCAGTGAGTCTACAACGGGGTCCCAGCATTTT.